This T cell receptor (beta chain) was recovered during a study of T cells in localized non-small cell lung cancer (dated by TCRdb to about 2020). About the full investigation: The study analyzed T cell repertoires of hundreds of early-stage NSCLC patients, comparing tumors and uninvolved tumor-adjacent lungs. The cohort comprised some 240 treatment-naïve NSCLC patients with resected, localized lung tumors. NSCLC patients had a mean age of approximately 72 years, and around 130 were male and some 98 female. General findings and caveats noted by the study authors: Because multi-region sequencing of the tumors was not done, intratumor heterogeneity could not be ruled out. A median of around 57 of the top 100 tumor clones were detected in paired uninvolved adjacent lung, and 28 of these tumor clones were also found among the top 100 clones of the paired uninvolved adjacent lung. Uninvolved tumor-adjacent lung showed the highest T cell clonality, higher than tumor, which suggests more focused antigenic responses in the uninvolved tumor-adjacent lung. Higher blood T cell density associated with longer overall survival, while higher adjacent-lung clonality associated with shorter survival. Since the design was exploratory, TCR variables were selected using unadjusted p-values with no false-discovery rate correction.

V gives up 1 base and J gives up 4 bases, and the segment between their germline ends measures 10 bases. The CDR3 covers 14 residues, taking in both the cysteine and the phenylalanine. The entry retains the CDR3 DNA only, 42 bases that are in frame from base 1. Based on the germline V gene, the CDR1 and CDR2 sequences are MNHNS and SASEGT. At diagnosis, tumor, uninvolved tumor-adjacent lung and peripheral blood were collected and then preserved as a mix of FFPE and fresh-frozen material. Blood samples were analyzed as peripheral blood mononuclear cells for TCR repertoire profiling. About this clone itself: Its recognized antigen is unknown. Base qualities are not provided; no much larger clone lies one nucleotide away.

The immunoSEQ Assay was used to sequence TCR beta CDR3 regions from DNA. As for how the authors treated the data: T cell density was computed as TCR beta template counts normalized to usable DNA estimated by amplifying housekeeping genes. Using the preseqR package, richness was estimated by extrapolating to 120,000 templates for tissue samples and 400,000 templates for PBMC samples. Clonality was calculated as one minus Pielou's evenness. To identify tissue-enriched TCRs, differential abundance testing was run on productive amino-acid clonotypes with a minimum total count of 5 and an alpha of 0.1. Repertoire overlap between compartments was quantified with the Jaccard Index and Morisita Overlap Index. GLIPH grouped TCR beta CDR3s together with public tetramer-defined viral CDR3s, and a viral motif had to include at least three viral sequences and show V-gene enrichment. What TCRdb holds here is the immuneACCESS table cut down to in-frame rearrangements. Part of the clones is not present; checked against another copy, under half of the missing clones reflect an unresolved V gene, and the others are unexplained. V, J and clone size are those of that table, while D and trimming were read from the DNA. This sample is represented by 60,000 to 75,000 clones; around four fifths of them were singletons. Together, the top ten hold roughly 14% of the sample.

The sequence was collected from a female donor at least 60 years old with stage I lung adenocarcinoma. Recombination connected TRBV6-1 to TRBJ2-5; the D gene is not confidently resolved. Source: peripheral blood, taken before any cancer treatment. The nucleotides read TGTGCCAGCAGTGAAGACTGTTGTGGAGAGACCCAGTACTTC. The translation is CASSEDCCGETQYF.